One sample yielded the 13 T cell receptor beta chains listed below, sequenced in a study of cytomegalovirus exposure and HLA in healthy donors. Amplification used 60 Vbeta primers and 13 Jbeta primers. Assay used: immunoSEQ multiplex PCR; TCRdb lists only in-frame clones, some missing. This sample has 150,000 to 200,000 clones, with around 81% found just once. The sample comprised PBMCs. Source of these receptors: a woman between 18 and 30 years old in good health and CMV-seropositive.

The chain employs TRBV6-5 and TRBJ2-1; possible D gene TRBD2, 6 bases. Germline V gives CDR1 MNHEY, CDR2 SVGAGI. The CDR3 has 13 amino acids. V was clipped by 10 bases and J by 10 bases, with 20 bases between them. CDR3 in DNA: TGTGCCAACACTCTTCTATCCCGGGGGGAGCAGTTCTTC. Amino acids: CANTLLSRGEQFF.

This chain uses TRBV9 with TRBJ2-2; TRBD2 matches at 11 bases. CDR1 and CDR2 from the germline V gene are SGDLS and YYNGEE. The CDR3 totals 17 residues. V lost 3 bases, J lost 0 bases, and 4 bases stayed unmatched. The DNA for the CDR3 is TGTGCCAGCAGCGACGGGACTAGCGGACCGAACACCGGGGAGCTGTTTTTT. Translated: CASSDGTSGPNTGELFF.

V and J are TRBV19 and TRBJ1-1; D unresolved. V lost 6 bases, J lost 3 bases, and 8 bases lay in between. The CDR3 loop spans 12 amino acids. Germline CDR1 reads LNHDA; CDR2 reads SQIVND (reference sequence). The DNA of the CDR3 is TGTGCCAGTAGACAGAAGGACACTGAAGCTTTCTTT. Residues: CASRQKDTEAFF.

The chain joins TRBV2 to TRBJ2-7, with 7 positions matching TRBD1. Germline-derived CDR1 and CDR2 are SNHLY and FYNNEI. The CDR3 is 13 residues long. V lost 11 bases, J lost 4 bases, and 11 bases stayed unmatched. The CDR3 DNA is TGTGCCCCAGTGGAAGACAGGGTGTACGAGCAGTACGTC. Translating gives CAPVEDRVYEQYV.

The chain links TRBV4-1 to TRBJ2-1; TRBD2 matches 10 bases. V lost 4 bases, J lost 4 bases, and 7 bases stayed unmatched. The CDR3 loop spans 16 amino acids. Germline loops: CDR1 MGHRA, CDR2 YSYEKL. The CDR3 coding sequence is TGCGCCAGCAGCCGGAGCGGGGGGGGTCGGTACAATGAGCAGTTCTTC. Translating it yields CASSRSGGGRYNEQFF.

This clone occurred a few times. The V and J genes are TRBV19 and TRBJ1-4; D is unclear. The germline gives CDR1 LNHDA, CDR2 SQIVND (reference sequence). Deletions cut 3 bases from V and 4 bases from J, with 9 bases between. The CDR3 totals 14 residues. CDR3 sequence reads: CASSIRTDNEKLFF. As DNA, the CDR3 is TGTGCCAGTAGTATCCGCACAGATAATGAAAAACTGTTTTTT.

Only a few counts were recorded for this clone. This sequence joins TRBV2 and TRBJ2-7; possible D gene TRBD2, 7 bases. V dropped 4 bases and J dropped 4 bases, with 14 bases sitting between them. Per germline, CDR1 SNHLY and CDR2 FYNNEI. The CDR3 covers 14 residues. The CDR3 spells CASSVRRGPYEQYV. The CDR3 DNA reads as TGTGCCAGCAGTGTTCGGCGGGGGCCTTACGAGCAGTACGTC.

The chain employs TRBV12-5 and TRBJ1-6; 7 positions match TRBD1. The CDR3 totals 15 residues. Germline CDR1 reads LGHNT; CDR2 reads FRNRAP. The V gene end was trimmed by 3 bases and the J gene end by 5 bases; junction bases not matched to a gene: 4. In DNA, the CDR3 is TGTGCTAGTGGTTTCAGGGGGTTGGATAATTCACCCCTCCACTTT. The encoded protein is CASGFRGLDNSPLHF.

Here the CDR3 reads CAWSAQGRFYGYTF. DNA of the CDR3: TGTGCCTGGAGTGCTCAGGGAAGGTTCTATGGCTACACCTTC. The chain combines TRBV30 with TRBJ1-2; a possible D gene is TRBD1 (5 bases). V lost 1 base and J lost 4, with 13 bases in between. The CDR3 is 14 residues long. Germline CDR1 and CDR2: GTSNPN and SVGIG (reference sequence).

The rearrangement joins TRBV28 to TRBJ1-6; D remains ambiguous. V lost 6 bases and J lost 10, with 19 bases in between. The CDR3 has 15 amino acids. Per the germline V gene, CDR1 is MDHEN and CDR2 is SYDVKM. The CDR3 region is CASSPLAVNSSPLHF. The CDR3, as DNA: TGTGCCAGCAGCCCGTTGGCGGTAAATTCCTCACCCCTCCACTTT.

In its sample, this clone was seen a few times. The chain couples TRBV27 to TRBJ2-7; 10 bases agree with TRBD2. CDR1 and CDR2 from the germline V gene are MNHEY and SMNVEV (reference sequence). The V and J ends lost 6 bases and 4 bases, in that order; junction bases with no gene match: 15. The CDR3 is 17 residues long. CDR3 in amino acids: CASRGASGGLRAYEQYF. The CDR3 DNA sequence: TGTGCCAGCAGGGGTGCTAGCGGGGGATTGAGGGCATACGAGCAGTACTTC.

This clone was seen just once. V and J are TRBV5-4 and TRBJ2-7; D gene unclear. Trimming removed 1 base at V and 2 bases at J, with 10 bases between. The CDR3 extends over 14 amino acids. The germline V gene encodes CDR1 SGHNT and CDR2 YYREEE (reference sequence). CDR3 nucleotide sequence: TGTGCCAGCAGCTTGCTGTCTGGCCCCTACGAGCAGTACTTC. It codes for CASSLLSGPYEQYF.

Concerning this clone itself: Relative to the germline gene, one junction end is altered; a read error may explain this. CDR3 nucleotides: TGTGCCAGCAGTGACCAAGACTCCGGGACACAAAACAGTCAGTACTTC. Residues: CASSDQDSGTQNSQYF. The rearrangement links TRBV6-1 to TRBJ2-4; D might be TRBD1 (6 bases). The germline V gene has CDR1 MNHNS and CDR2 SASEGT. The CDR3 is 16 residues long.